This TCR beta chain was retrieved from a study of identifying expanded T cells in peripheral blood. The study, taken as a whole, reports: Variance in clone template counts between approximately two-week samples significantly increased with total template count across all healthy donors.

This clone was recorded only once. What it binds is unknown. Produced via immunoSEQ multiplex PCR; TCRdb's table is partial and in-frame only. The sample carries around 100,000 clones, 88% recorded once. The ends were cut back, 4 bases at V and 2 bases at J, with 5 bases in the middle. CDR3 size: 12 residues. CDR1 is SGHNT, CDR2 YYREEE, per germline (reference sequence). The origin of this receptor is a person between 18 and 69 years old in good health. Sequences were obtained from blood. The chain combines TRBV5-4 with TRBJ2-3; no firm D call. The CDR3 coding sequence is TGTGCCAGCAGCGATTCCACAGATACGCAGTATTTT. As protein: CASSDSTDTQYF.